This T cell receptor beta chain was identified in a study of cytomegalovirus exposure and HLA in healthy donors. While unrecorded immune exposures were likely, the donors were nominally healthy when sampled. The PCR made use of 60 Vbeta and 13 Jbeta primers. Sequenced by immunoSEQ multiplex PCR; TCRdb stores in-frame clones only, minus some. The sample yields some 270,000 clones, about nine tenths seen once. Germline V lookup: CDR1 MNHEY, CDR2 SMNVEV (reference sequence). With 5 bases clipped from V and 3 bases from J, the junction kept 7 bases outside the gene matches. The CDR3 sequence is 17 residues long. As for this clone: Its antigen is undetermined.

Study-level results: DRB1 had the most TCR associations and HLA-C the fewest, a later analysis found, with rates varying by HLA locus. A few V segments could not be told apart, such as TRBV6-2 and TRBV6-3, and were left out. Overall, approximately 150 TCR beta chains were annotated as cytomegalovirus-associated.

The sequence was collected from a girl aged 2-10 years in good health and CMV-seronegative. The specimen sequenced was PBMCs. V is TRBV27 and J is TRBJ2-3, with TRBD2 matching 14 bases. The CDR3 coding sequence is TGTGCCAGCAGTCCGAGGACTAGCGGGGGGTGGACAGATACGCAGTATTTT. This sequence encodes CASSPRTSGGWTDTQYF.